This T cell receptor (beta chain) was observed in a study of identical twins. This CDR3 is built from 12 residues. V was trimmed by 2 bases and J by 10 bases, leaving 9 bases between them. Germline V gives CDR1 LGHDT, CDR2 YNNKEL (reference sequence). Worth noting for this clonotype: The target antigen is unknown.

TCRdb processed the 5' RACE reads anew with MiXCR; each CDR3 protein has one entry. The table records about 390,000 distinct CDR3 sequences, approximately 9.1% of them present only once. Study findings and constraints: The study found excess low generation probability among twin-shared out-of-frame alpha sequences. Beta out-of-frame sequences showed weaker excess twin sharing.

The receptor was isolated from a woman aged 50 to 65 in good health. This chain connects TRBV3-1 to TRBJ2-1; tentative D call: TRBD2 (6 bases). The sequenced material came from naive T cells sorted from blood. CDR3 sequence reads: CASSQFGGEQFF. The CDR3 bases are TGTGCCAGCAGCCAATTCGGGGGAGAGCAGTTCTTC.